Below, 29 T cell receptor beta chains from the same sample are listed, as sequenced in a study of cytomegalovirus exposure and HLA in healthy donors. The PCR made use of 60 Vbeta and 13 Jbeta primers. The protocol was immunoSEQ multiplex PCR, while the TCRdb copy is restricted to in-frame clones and leaves out a portion. The sample has around 130,000 clones, over 70% seen once. The specimen sequenced was PBMCs. All receptors derive from a woman in her 40s in good health and CMV-seronegative.

This rearrangement joins TRBV19 to TRBJ2-2, with a possible D match to TRBD2 (6 bases). The CDR3 has 13 residues. Per the germline V gene, CDR1 is LNHDA and CDR2 is SQIVND (reference sequence). V was cut by 4 bases and J by 6 bases, with 9 bases left in between. Written as DNA, the CDR3 is TGTGCCAGTAGTAGGAGGGTGGCCGGGGAGCTGTTTTTT. This translates into CASSRRVAGELFF.

The rearrangement joins TRBV5-1 to TRBJ2-3, with D maybe TRBD2 (6 bases). The V end was cut by 3 bases, the J end by 2 bases, with 13 bases between. Germline loops: CDR1 SGHRS, CDR2 YFSETQ. There are 15 residues in the CDR3. The CDR3 loop is CASSSDYRITDTQYF. For the CDR3, the DNA is TGCGCCAGCAGCTCGGACTATCGTATCACAGATACGCAGTATTTT.

This clone was picked up a small number of times. The rearrangement links TRBV2 to TRBJ2-1; 10 bases agree with TRBD2. The V segment lost 3 bases and the J segment 0 bases; nucleotides outside the gene matches: 14. Germline assignment: CDR1 SNHLY and CDR2 FYNNEI. This CDR3 has 20 amino acids. The chain's CDR3 is CASSEDLWTSGQSSYNEQFF. The CDR3, as DNA: TGTGCCAGCAGTGAGGACCTATGGACTAGCGGCCAAAGCTCCTACAATGAGCAGTTCTTC.

V gene TRBV11-2 combines with J gene TRBJ2-3; possible D gene TRBD2, 5 bases. Trimming stripped 4 bases from V and 4 bases from J, with 12 bases between. The CDR3 is made up of 14 amino acids. Germline V gene sequence: CDR1 SGHAT, CDR2 FQNNGV. Here the CDR3 DNA reads TGTGCCAGCAGCTCCCTGACGGGGTCAGATACGCAGTATTTT. Translated, it gives CASSSLTGSDTQYF.

The V and J genes are TRBV30 and TRBJ2-1, with 12 bases identical to TRBD2. V lost 1 base to trimming and J lost 8 bases; unmatched junction nucleotides: 6. The CDR3 is 15 amino acids. Germline values: CDR1 GTSNPN, CDR2 SVGIG (reference sequence). The CDR3 region is CAWSAGASGGDEQFF. The CDR3 DNA reads TGTGCCTGGAGTGCCGGGGCTAGCGGGGGGGATGAGCAGTTCTTC.

The chain uses TRBV27 and TRBJ2-1; TRBD2 matches at 7 bases. Germline assignment: CDR1 MNHEY and CDR2 SMNVEV (reference sequence). CDR3 length equals 13 residues. The ends lost 5 bases at V and 6 bases at J; junction bases unmatched: 4. This CDR3 reads CASSLGLPNEQFF. The CDR3 nucleotides read TGTGCCAGCAGTCTGGGACTACCCAATGAGCAGTTCTTC.

The J gene is TRBJ1-1, the V gene TRBV11-3; D unresolved. The CDR3 sequence is 13 residues long. Germline V gene lookup returns CDR1 SGHNT and CDR2 YENEEA. Trimming cost V 5 bases and J 3 bases, with 10 bases left between them. The CDR3 DNA sequence: TGTGCCAGCAGCCGTCTTCCGGACACTGAAGCTTTCTTT. Its translation is CASSRLPDTEAFF.

CDR3 bases: TGCGCCAGCAGCTTGACCACCGGGACTAGTATTTACGAGCAGTACTTC. Its translation: CASSLTTGTSIYEQYF. This chain links TRBV5-1 with TRBJ2-7; 8 nucleotides align to TRBD2. Germline V gene data show CDR1 as SGHRS and CDR2 as YFSETQ. This CDR3 has 16 residues. The J segment lost 4 bases and the V segment lost 1 base, leaving 10 bases of the junction unmatched.

The chain has TRBV29-1 and TRBJ2-2; 7 bases match TRBD2. The CDR3 covers 13 residues. The trim removed 5 bases at V and 4 bases at J, leaving 4 bases unmatched. The germline CDR1 and CDR2 sequences are SQVTM and ANQGSEA. CDR3 sequence (DNA): TGCAGCGTTCGGGGGGTAGTCACCGGGGAGCTGTTTTTT. Encoded protein: CSVRGVVTGELFF.

The chain carries TRBV2 and TRBJ2-3, with 7 bases that match TRBD2. After removal of 7 bases from V and 0 bases from J, the junction contained 13 bases not matched to a gene. The CDR3 sequence is 17 residues long. Germline V gene data show CDR1 as SNHLY and CDR2 as FYNNEI. The CDR3 protein is CASKSSGGGLSTDTQYF. The CDR3 DNA sequence: TGTGCCAGCAAATCCAGCGGCGGGGGACTTAGCACAGATACGCAGTATTTT.

This clone came up a few times. The chain carries TRBV7-2 and TRBJ1-3; D not certain. V lost 5 bases and J 0 bases, leaving 8 bases between the germline ends. This CDR3 has 14 residues. The germline V gene encodes CDR1 SGHTA and CDR2 FQGNSA. The CDR3 loop reads CASSVGLSGNTIYF. CDR3 coding DNA: TGTGCCAGCAGCGTAGGGCTCTCTGGAAACACCATATATTTT.

The CDR3 spells CASSVSPTGDTGELFF. The CDR3 nucleotides are TGTGCCAGCAGCGTATCCCCGACAGGGGACACCGGGGAGCTGTTTTTT. The chain has TRBV9 and TRBJ2-2, with 8 positions matching TRBD1. The CDR3 spans 16 residues. The germline V gene has CDR1 SGDLS and CDR2 YYNGEE. V dropped 1 base and J dropped 3; count of bases not matched to a gene: 5.

For the CDR3, the DNA is TGCGCCAGCAGCTTGGTAAGCGTCTCCTACGAGCAGTACTTC. Residues: CASSLVSVSYEQYF. The chain is built from TRBV5-1 and TRBJ2-7; D is uncertain. The V end lost 0 bases, the J end lost 0 bases, and 7 bases lay between the germline ends. Germline-derived CDR1 and CDR2 are SGHRS and YFSETQ. This CDR3 contains 14 residues.

The chain couples TRBV2 to TRBJ2-1; D gene uncertain. The CDR3 is 14 residues long. V lost 8 bases and J 3 bases, leaving 14 bases between the germline ends. In germline, CDR1 is SNHLY, CDR2 FYNNEI. Written as DNA, the CDR3 is TGTGCCAGCTGGAGAGACCCCTACTACAATGAGCAGTTCTTC. Its translation is CASWRDPYYNEQFF.

The rearrangement uses TRBV28 and TRBJ1-2; no firm D call. From germline, CDR1 is MDHEN and CDR2 SYDVKM. The CDR3 has 16 amino acids. V was cut by 6 bases and J by 2 bases, with 19 bases left in between. The CDR3 region has the DNA TGTGCCAGCAGCACCCCTTTGAGGACTCTAAACTATGGCTACACCTTC. Translation gives CASSTPLRTLNYGYTF.

This clone was observed a few times. The J gene is TRBJ2-7, the V gene TRBV19; TRBD2 is a possible D gene (6 bases). Germline V gene lookup returns CDR1 LNHDA and CDR2 SQIVND (reference sequence). This CDR3 contains 13 residues. Trimming took off 5 bases at V and 4 bases at J, with 12 bases between the two ends. CDR3 residues: CASSVGLDYEQYF. CDR3 DNA: TGTGCCAGTAGTGTGGGACTTGATTACGAGCAGTACTTC.

The gene calls are TRBV18 and TRBJ1-1, with a possible D match to TRBD1 (5 bases). The V end was cut by 1 base, the J end by 3 bases, with 9 bases between. The CDR3 covers 14 residues. Germline values: CDR1 KGHSH, CDR2 LQKENI. The DNA of the CDR3 is TGTGCCAGCTCACCACAGGGACTGTACACTGAAGCTTTCTTT. Translated, it gives CASSPQGLYTEAFF.

The V gene is TRBV21-1, the J gene TRBJ1-1. TRBV21-1 is termed a pseudogene. The CDR3 length is 15 residues. The CDR3 here is CASSKKEGMNTEAFF. The CDR3 coding sequence is TGTGCCAGCAGCAAAAAGGAGGGCATGAACACTGAAGCTTTCTTT.

V and J are TRBV6-6 and TRBJ2-1; possible D gene TRBD1, 6 bases. V lost 2 bases, J lost 6 bases, and 11 bases lay in between. CDR1 is MNHNY, CDR2 SVGAGI, per germline (reference sequence). The CDR3 totals 14 residues. The CDR3 region is CASSYTGSINEQFF. CDR3 bases: TGTGCCAGCAGTTACACAGGGTCTATCAATGAGCAGTTCTTC.

This clone turned up a few times. The rearrangement joins TRBV7-2 to TRBJ2-2; the match to TRBD1 covers 9 bases. CDR3 length: 15 residues. The ends lost 2 bases at V and 4 bases at J; junction bases unmatched: 2. CDR1 and CDR2 from the germline V gene are SGHTA and FQGNSA. CDR3 DNA: TGTGCCAGCAGCTTAACAGGGGGCGTCACCGGGGAGCTGTTTTTT. Amino acids: CASSLTGGVTGELFF.

The chain is built from TRBV9 and TRBJ2-7, with 7 bases aligning to TRBD1. Germline V gene lookup returns CDR1 SGDLS and CDR2 YYNGEE. The CDR3 contains 14 residues. V dropped 4 bases and J dropped 6; count of bases not matched to a gene: 10. CDR3 DNA sequence: TGTGCCAGCAGCCCCGGGACAGCCCTCGCCGAGCAGTACTTC. Residues: CASSPGTALAEQYF. The variable domain in full, completed from reference TRBV9 and TRBJ2-7, reads DSGVTQTPKHLITATGQRVTLRCSPRSGDLSVYWYQQSLDQGLQFLIQYYNGEERAKGNILERFSAQQFPDLHSELNLSSLELGDSALYFCASSPGTALAEQYFGPGTRLTVT.

The chain carries TRBV19 and TRBJ1-5; unclear D gene. The CDR3 sequence is 14 residues long. Between the trimmed V and J ends, which lost 4 bases and 1 base, there was a span of 8 bases. CDR1 and CDR2 from the germline V gene are LNHDA and SQIVND (reference sequence). CDR3 loop: CASSRRRSNQPQHF. The CDR3 nucleotides are TGTGCCAGTAGTAGGAGGCGGAGCAATCAGCCCCAGCATTTT.

The chain links TRBV6-4 to TRBJ2-1; 8 bases fit TRBD2. This CDR3 comprises 15 residues. Germline CDR1 and CDR2: MRHNA and SNTAGT. V lost 2 bases and J lost 6; bases outside the gene matches: 6. The CDR3 DNA reads TGTGCCAGCAGTGACGAAGCGGGAGAGGGCAATGAGCAGTTCTTC. Translation: CASSDEAGEGNEQFF.

This sequence joins TRBV6-1 and TRBJ1-2; D unclear. V lost 3 bases to trimming and J lost 4 bases, with 12 bases between them. Germline V lookup: CDR1 MNHNS, CDR2 SASEGT. The CDR3 loop spans 14 amino acids. CDR3 protein: CASSESSGPYGYTF. Written as DNA, the CDR3 is TGTGCCAGCAGTGAGTCCAGCGGACCCTATGGCTACACCTTC.

The gene calls are TRBV4-2 and TRBJ2-1; 12 bases agree with TRBD2. The V and J ends lost 1 base and 7 bases, in that order; junction bases with no gene match: 5. The CDR3 length is 16 residues. Germline V gene sequence: CDR1 LGHNA, CDR2 YNFKEQ. CDR3 residues: CASSQVASGGANEQFF. Here the CDR3 DNA reads TGTGCCAGCAGCCAAGTAGCTAGCGGGGGGGCAAATGAGCAGTTCTTC.

This clone came up once. This chain's CDR3 is CASSEGRGQGRMDNEQFF. CDR3 bases: TGTGCCAGCAGTGAAGGAAGAGGACAGGGACGGATGGACAATGAGCAGTTCTTC. The chain uses TRBV2 and TRBJ2-1, with 8 nucleotides matching TRBD1. This CDR3 has 18 residues. CDR1 SNHLY and CDR2 FYNNEI come from the germline V gene. V dropped 1 base and J dropped 5; count of bases not matched to a gene: 13. The full variable domain, completed using reference TRBV2 and TRBJ2-1, is EPEVTQTPSHQVTQMGQEVILRCVPISNHLYFYWYRQILGQKVEFLVSFYNNEISEKSEIFDDQFSVERPDGSNFTLKIRSTKLEDSAMYFCASSEGRGQGRMDNEQFFGPGTRLTVL.

This chain joins TRBV6-1 and TRBJ1-2, with a tentative D call TRBD1 (6 bases). There are 16 residues in the CDR3. The V gene's germline CDR1 is MNHNS and CDR2 SASEGT. V lost 3 bases, J lost 4 bases, and 18 bases lay in between. The CDR3 here is CASSDPDSLYLYGYTF. CDR3 DNA sequence: TGTGCCAGCAGTGACCCGGACAGCCTATATCTCTATGGCTACACCTTC.

V usage is TRBV10-1 and J usage is TRBJ1-1, with 7 bases lining up with TRBD1. Germline loops: CDR1 WNHNN, CDR2 SYGVQD (reference sequence). The CDR3 sequence is 14 residues long. The V and J ends lost 7 bases and 4 bases, in that order; junction bases with no gene match: 9. CDR3 DNA: TGCGCCAGCACGAAACAGGGGATCGGCACTGAAGCTTTCTTT. This sequence encodes CASTKQGIGTEAFF.

The chain recombines TRBV7-9 with TRBJ1-5, with 10 bases lining up with TRBD1. The CDR3 is made up of 14 amino acids. Germline CDR1 is SEHNR and CDR2 is FQNEAQ (reference sequence). Germline trimming cut 5 bases from V and 5 bases from J; bases unmatched to any gene: 3. CDR3 sequence (DNA): TGTGCCAGCAGCCCTGGGACAGGGGATCAGCCCCAGCATTTT. It specifies CASSPGTGDQPQHF.